These T cell receptor beta chains were read from a single sample in a study of T cell responses to AZD1222 COVID-19 vaccine. Profiling relied on immunoSEQ multiplex PCR, and the TCRdb table lists in-frame clones only, not all of them. The data show about 100,000 clones, about 87% seen once. Sequencing used peripheral blood, obtained on day 0 of AZD1222 vaccination. The receptors shown here come from an adult in good health. CDR3s include the opening cysteine and the closing phenylalanine or tryptophan. The D gene is left open where the match is weak. Rows may omit the clone size; those that give it use once, few, many or a size class.

d_call: TRBD2; clone_size: few; j_call: TRBJ2-7; v_call: TRBV23-1; cdr3_nt: TGCGCCAGCAGTAACCCGCTAGCGGGGAGCTACGAGCAGTACTTC; cdr3_aa: CASSNPLAGSYEQYF
d_call: TRBD1; clone_size: NA; j_call: TRBJ1-2; v_call: TRBV6-5; cdr3_nt: TGTGCCAGCAGTCAGGGGGCGCGGGGCTACACCTTC; cdr3_aa: CASSQGARGYTF
d_call: TRBD2; clone_size: NA; j_call: TRBJ2-1; v_call: TRBV7-3; cdr3_nt: TGTGCCAGCAGCTTCCGGCTAGCGGGAGTGGATGAGCAGTTCTTC; cdr3_aa: CASSFRLAGVDEQFF
d_call: TRBD2; clone_size: NA; j_call: TRBJ2-7; v_call: TRBV14; cdr3_nt: TGTGCCAGCAGCCCGGATGAGCTGCATCTTGGGGGAGGGTACGAGCAGTACTTC; cdr3_aa: CASSPDELHLGGGYEQYF
d_call: NA; clone_size: NA; j_call: TRBJ2-5; v_call: TRBV7-2; cdr3_nt: TGTGCCAGCACGAGGAGGGTCCAAGAGACCCAGTACTTC; cdr3_aa: CASTRRVQETQYF
d_call: TRBD2; clone_size: NA; j_call: TRBJ2-7; v_call: TRBV28; cdr3_nt: TGTGCCAGCAGTCCCTTAGCGGGAGGGCGCGAGCAGTACTTC; cdr3_aa: CASSPLAGGREQYF
d_call: NA; clone_size: NA; j_call: TRBJ1-1; v_call: TRBV11-2; cdr3_nt: TGTGCCAGCAGCTTGGGCACTGAAGCTTTCTTT; cdr3_aa: CASSLGTEAFF
d_call: NA; clone_size: NA; j_call: TRBJ1-1; v_call: TRBV10-3; cdr3_nt: TGTGCCATCAGTGAGTCCGGGAGGGGGGACACTGAAGCTTTCTTT; cdr3_aa: CAISESGRGDTEAFF
d_call: NA; clone_size: NA; j_call: TRBJ2-1; v_call: TRBV4-3; cdr3_nt: TGCGCCAGCAGCCAAGAGGATTTGGACGACCAACCCTACAATGAGCAGTTCTTC; cdr3_aa: CASSQEDLDDQPYNEQFF
d_call: NA; clone_size: once; j_call: TRBJ2-3; v_call: TRBV30; cdr3_nt: TGTGCCTGGATCTCGGGACTGGGCTATGGAGATACGCAGTATTTT; cdr3_aa: CAWISGLGYGDTQYF
d_call: NA; clone_size: NA; j_call: TRBJ2-3; v_call: TRBV7-8; cdr3_nt: TGTGCCAGCAGCCCCCCAGGGGTAGTCACAGATACGCAGTATTTT; cdr3_aa: CASSPPGVVTDTQYF
d_call: NA; clone_size: once; j_call: TRBJ1-2; v_call: TRBV5-1; cdr3_nt: TGCGCCAGCAGCCCGGCGATCGATTGGGGGGCTCGTGGCTACACCTTC; cdr3_aa: CASSPAIDWGARGYTF
d_call: TRBD2; clone_size: NA; j_call: TRBJ2-1; v_call: TRBV14; cdr3_nt: TGTGCCAGCACGGGGACTAGCGGGGACAATGAGCAGTTCTTC; cdr3_aa: CASTGTSGDNEQFF
d_call: TRBD1; clone_size: NA; j_call: TRBJ1-1; v_call: TRBV19; cdr3_nt: TGTGCCAGTAGTATATTCGGACAGGGAAACACTGAAGCTTTCTTT; cdr3_aa: CASSIFGQGNTEAFF
d_call: TRBD2; clone_size: NA; j_call: TRBJ2-2; v_call: TRBV7-9; cdr3_nt: TGTGCCAGCAGCTTAAGAAATAGGAGACTAGCGGGCACCGGGGAGCTGTTTTTT; cdr3_aa: CASSLRNRRLAGTGELFF
d_call: TRBD1; clone_size: NA; j_call: TRBJ2-7; v_call: TRBV3-1/TRBV3-2; cdr3_nt: TGTGCCAGCAGCCAAGACGGGACAGGGTCCGAGCAGTACTTC; cdr3_aa: CASSQDGTGSEQYF
d_call: NA; clone_size: NA; j_call: TRBJ1-5; v_call: TRBV30; cdr3_nt: TGTGCCTGGAGTCTCTGGACAAGGGATCAGCCCCAGCATTTT; cdr3_aa: CAWSLWTRDQPQHF
d_call: NA; clone_size: NA; j_call: TRBJ2-1; v_call: TRBV11-3; cdr3_nt: TGTGCCAGCAGCCACCGCCCGCTAGTTCATGAGCAGTTCTTC; cdr3_aa: CASSHRPLVHEQFF
d_call: NA; clone_size: NA; j_call: TRBJ1-1; v_call: TRBV6-2/TRBV6-3; cdr3_nt: TGTGCCAGCAGTTACTCAGGGGATTGGGGCCTCCCCCAGGCTAGCACTGAAGCTTTCTTT; cdr3_aa: CASSYSGDWGLPQASTEAFF
d_call: NA; clone_size: NA; j_call: TRBJ1-1; v_call: TRBV9; cdr3_nt: TGTGCCAGCAGCGTAGTGCTGAACACTGAAGCTTTCTTT; cdr3_aa: CASSVVLNTEAFF
d_call: NA; clone_size: NA; j_call: TRBJ1-1; v_call: TRBV18; cdr3_nt: TGTGCCAGCTCACCTTCATCGGCGGGGAACACTGAAGCTTTCTTT; cdr3_aa: CASSPSSAGNTEAFF
d_call: TRBD1; clone_size: NA; j_call: TRBJ2-3; v_call: TRBV19; cdr3_nt: TGTGCCAGTAGTGAGGACAGGGGCAGGGATACGCAGTATTTT; cdr3_aa: CASSEDRGRDTQYF
d_call: NA; clone_size: NA; j_call: TRBJ2-3; v_call: TRBV2; cdr3_nt: TGTGCCAGCAAGGGTTCCACAGATACGCAGTATTTT; cdr3_aa: CASKGSTDTQYF
d_call: NA; clone_size: few; j_call: TRBJ2-2; v_call: TRBV6-5; cdr3_nt: TGTGCCAGCGCCGTGACAGTGAACACCGGGGAGCTGTTTTTT; cdr3_aa: CASAVTVNTGELFF
d_call: NA; clone_size: NA; j_call: TRBJ2-1; v_call: TRBV6-1; cdr3_nt: TGTGCCAGCAGGCAGGACTGGTTTGAGCAGTTCTTC; cdr3_aa: CASRQDWFEQFF
d_call: NA; clone_size: NA; j_call: TRBJ2-1; v_call: TRBV3-1/TRBV3-2; cdr3_nt: TGTGCCAGCAGCCAAGGAGGAAGGGTGGATGAGCAGTTCTTC; cdr3_aa: CASSQGGRVDEQFF
d_call: NA; clone_size: NA; j_call: TRBJ2-7; v_call: TRBV7-9; cdr3_nt: TGTGCCAGCAGCCCCTCCAATCTGTACGAGCAGTACTTC; cdr3_aa: CASSPSNLYEQYF
d_call: NA; clone_size: NA; j_call: TRBJ2-7; v_call: TRBV5-4; cdr3_nt: TGTGCCAGCAGCAAGACTGACGAGGGAAACTACGAGCAGTACTTC; cdr3_aa: CASSKTDEGNYEQYF
d_call: NA; clone_size: NA; j_call: TRBJ1-2; v_call: TRBV5-1; cdr3_nt: TGCGCCAGCAGCTTGGTCTGGGGGCAGGACTATGGCTACACCTTC; cdr3_aa: CASSLVWGQDYGYTF
d_call: TRBD1; clone_size: NA; j_call: TRBJ2-7; v_call: TRBV6-2/TRBV6-3; cdr3_nt: TGTGCCAGCAGTTCTCTCCGGGACAGGGAGAACGAGCAGTACTTC; cdr3_aa: CASSSLRDRENEQYF
d_call: NA; clone_size: NA; j_call: TRBJ1-4; v_call: TRBV30; cdr3_nt: TGTGCCTGGAAAACAGGCGCAACTAATGAAAAACTGTTTTTT; cdr3_aa: CAWKTGATNEKLFF
d_call: TRBD1; clone_size: NA; j_call: TRBJ2-7; v_call: TRBV5-1; cdr3_nt: TGCGCCAGCAGCCCAGGACAGGGGGCGTACGAGCAGTACTTC; cdr3_aa: CASSPGQGAYEQYF
d_call: TRBD1; clone_size: NA; j_call: TRBJ1-6; v_call: TRBV7-9; cdr3_nt: TGTGCCAGCAGCCCGCCCGGGACAGGGAGATCACCCCTCCACTTT; cdr3_aa: CASSPPGTGRSPLHF
d_call: NA; clone_size: NA; j_call: TRBJ1-1; v_call: TRBV18; cdr3_nt: TGTGCCAGCTCAACTGACGGCGCGGGCGAAGCTTTCTTT; cdr3_aa: CASSTDGAGEAFF
d_call: NA; clone_size: NA; j_call: TRBJ1-2; v_call: TRBV6-5; cdr3_nt: TGTGCCAGCAGTTACTCGACTGTGGGTGGGGGCTATGGCTACACCTTC; cdr3_aa: CASSYSTVGGGYGYTF
d_call: NA; clone_size: NA; j_call: TRBJ2-7; v_call: TRBV28; cdr3_nt: TGTGCCAGCAGAAGTCCATCCTCCTACGAGCAGTACTTC; cdr3_aa: CASRSPSSYEQYF
d_call: TRBD1; clone_size: once; j_call: TRBJ2-7; v_call: TRBV11-2; cdr3_nt: TGTGCCAGCAGCACGTACAGGGGACAGCCCTACGAGCAGTACTTC; cdr3_aa: CASSTYRGQPYEQYF
d_call: TRBD2; clone_size: NA; j_call: TRBJ2-2; v_call: TRBV4-2; cdr3_nt: TGTGCCAGCAGCCAAGAGGTACGACTAGCAAGGGGATCCGGGGAGCTGTTTTTT; cdr3_aa: CASSQEVRLARGSGELFF
d_call: NA; clone_size: NA; j_call: TRBJ1-1; v_call: TRBV6-5; cdr3_nt: TGTGCCAGCAGCCCCCCGGGAGGGGTGGGCACTGAAGCTTTCTTT; cdr3_aa: CASSPPGGVGTEAFF
d_call: TRBD1; clone_size: NA; j_call: TRBJ1-1; v_call: TRBV28; cdr3_nt: TGTGCCAGCAGCCATGGACAGGGGGAAACTGAAGCTTTCTTT; cdr3_aa: CASSHGQGETEAFF
d_call: NA; clone_size: once; j_call: TRBJ1-1; v_call: TRBV2; cdr3_nt: TGTGCCAGCAGGGAACAGGCCTTGGGCCCTGAAGCTTTCTTT; cdr3_aa: CASREQALGPEAFF
d_call: NA; clone_size: NA; j_call: TRBJ1-2; v_call: TRBV28; cdr3_nt: TGTGCCAGCTTGGGGGCGAGGTATGGCTACACCTTC; cdr3_aa: CASLGARYGYTF
d_call: TRBD1; clone_size: NA; j_call: TRBJ1-1; v_call: TRBV19; cdr3_nt: TGTGCCAGTCCCCAGGAACGAGGGGGCCTGCGATACACTGAAGCTTTCTTT; cdr3_aa: CASPQERGGLRYTEAFF
d_call: TRBD1; clone_size: NA; j_call: TRBJ2-3; v_call: TRBV7-8; cdr3_nt: TGTGCCAGCAGCTTAGTGGGACAGGGGATCGGCACAGATACGCAGTATTTT; cdr3_aa: CASSLVGQGIGTDTQYF
d_call: NA; clone_size: NA; j_call: TRBJ2-7; v_call: TRBV28; cdr3_nt: TGTGCCAGCATCCCGGACTACGAGCAGTACTTC; cdr3_aa: CASIPDYEQYF
d_call: NA; clone_size: NA; j_call: TRBJ1-1; v_call: TRBV5-1; cdr3_nt: TGCGCCAGCAGCTGGGGGGTCCAGGGAGGGCGTGATGAAGCTTTCTTT; cdr3_aa: CASSWGVQGGRDEAFF
d_call: TRBD1; clone_size: NA; j_call: TRBJ1-4; v_call: TRBV7-9; cdr3_nt: TGTGCCAGCAGGGCCGGGACAGTGCAAGAAAAACTGTTTTTT; cdr3_aa: CASRAGTVQEKLFF
d_call: TRBD1; clone_size: NA; j_call: TRBJ1-6; v_call: TRBV2; cdr3_nt: TGTGCCAGCAGTTTCCCGGTGGGACAGGGCGGAAGGTCACCCCTCCACTTT; cdr3_aa: CASSFPVGQGGRSPLHF
d_call: TRBD1; clone_size: NA; j_call: TRBJ2-3; v_call: TRBV28; cdr3_nt: TGTGCCAGCAGTTTCACCCCACAGGGGACGACAGATACGCAGTATTTT; cdr3_aa: CASSFTPQGTTDTQYF
d_call: TRBD2; clone_size: NA; j_call: TRBJ2-1; v_call: TRBV7-8; cdr3_nt: TGTGCCAGCAGCTTAGCGCTGGGAGCGGGAGGGCTGGGTGGTGAGCAGTTCTTC; cdr3_aa: CASSLALGAGGLGGEQFF
d_call: TRBD1; clone_size: NA; j_call: TRBJ2-2; v_call: TRBV13; cdr3_nt: TGTGCCAGCAGCTTGACGGGACAGATCCGAGACGACACCGGGGAGCTGTTTTTT; cdr3_aa: CASSLTGQIRDDTGELFF